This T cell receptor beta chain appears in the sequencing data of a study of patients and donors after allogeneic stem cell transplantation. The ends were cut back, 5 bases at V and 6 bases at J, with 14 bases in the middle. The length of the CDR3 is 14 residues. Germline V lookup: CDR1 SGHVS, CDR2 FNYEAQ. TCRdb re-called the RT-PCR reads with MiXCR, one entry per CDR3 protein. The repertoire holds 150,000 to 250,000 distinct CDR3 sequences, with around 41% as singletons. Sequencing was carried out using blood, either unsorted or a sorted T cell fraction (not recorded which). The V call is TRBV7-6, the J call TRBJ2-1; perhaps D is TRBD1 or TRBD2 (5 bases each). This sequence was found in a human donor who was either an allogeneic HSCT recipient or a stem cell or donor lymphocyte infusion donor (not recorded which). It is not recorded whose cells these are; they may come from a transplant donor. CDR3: CASSLVERGNEQFF. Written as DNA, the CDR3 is TGTGCCAGCAGCCTCGTTGAGAGGGGCAATGAGCAGTTCTTC.